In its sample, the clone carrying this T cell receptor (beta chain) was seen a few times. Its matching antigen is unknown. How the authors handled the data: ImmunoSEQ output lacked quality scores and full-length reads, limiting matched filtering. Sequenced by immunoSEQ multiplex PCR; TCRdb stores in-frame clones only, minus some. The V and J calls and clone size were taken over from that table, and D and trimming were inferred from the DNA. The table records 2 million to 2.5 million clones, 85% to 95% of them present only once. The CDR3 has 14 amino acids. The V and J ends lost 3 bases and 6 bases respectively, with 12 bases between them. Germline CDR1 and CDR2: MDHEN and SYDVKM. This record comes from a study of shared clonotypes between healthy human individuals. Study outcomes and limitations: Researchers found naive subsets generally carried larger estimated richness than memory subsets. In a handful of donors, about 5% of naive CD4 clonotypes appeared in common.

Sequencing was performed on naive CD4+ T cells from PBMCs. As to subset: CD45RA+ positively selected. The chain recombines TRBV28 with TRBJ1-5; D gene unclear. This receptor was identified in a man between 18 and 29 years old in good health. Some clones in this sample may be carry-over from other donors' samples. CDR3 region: CASSLWEVSQPQHF. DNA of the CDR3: TGTGCCAGCAGTTTGTGGGAGGTTAGTCAGCCCCAGCATTTT.